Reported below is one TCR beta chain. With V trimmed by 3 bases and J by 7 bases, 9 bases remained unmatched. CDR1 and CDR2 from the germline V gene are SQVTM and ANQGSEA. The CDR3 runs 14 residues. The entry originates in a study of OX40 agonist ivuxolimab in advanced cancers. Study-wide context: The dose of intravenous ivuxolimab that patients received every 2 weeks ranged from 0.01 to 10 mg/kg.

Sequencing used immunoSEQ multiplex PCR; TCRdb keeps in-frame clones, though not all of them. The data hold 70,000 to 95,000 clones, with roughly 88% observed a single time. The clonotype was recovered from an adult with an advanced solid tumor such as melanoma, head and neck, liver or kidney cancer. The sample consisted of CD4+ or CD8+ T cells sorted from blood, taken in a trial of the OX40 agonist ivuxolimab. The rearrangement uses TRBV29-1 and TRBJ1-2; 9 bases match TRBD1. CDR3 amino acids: CSVDRGDREGGYTF. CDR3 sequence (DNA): TGCAGCGTTGATCGGGGGGACAGGGAAGGTGGCTACACCTTC.